The T cell receptor (beta chain) under discussion was sequenced for a study of control samples from healthy donors and cancer patients. Sequenced by immunoSEQ multiplex PCR; TCRdb stores in-frame clones only, minus some. The sample lists 140,000 or so clones; 89% were seen once. This clone was detected once. The CDR3 contains 14 residues. V was trimmed by 1 base and J by 3 bases, leaving 7 bases between them. In germline, CDR1 is SGHVS, CDR2 FQNEAQ. The J gene is TRBJ1-5, the V gene TRBV7-8; tentative D call: TRBD1 (5 bases). Material for sequencing was blood. The clonotype originates from a man in his thirties or forties in good health. CDR3 nucleotides: TGTGCCAGCAGCTTAGGGGGCCTCAATCAGCCCCAGCATTTT. Its protein is CASSLGGLNQPQHF.